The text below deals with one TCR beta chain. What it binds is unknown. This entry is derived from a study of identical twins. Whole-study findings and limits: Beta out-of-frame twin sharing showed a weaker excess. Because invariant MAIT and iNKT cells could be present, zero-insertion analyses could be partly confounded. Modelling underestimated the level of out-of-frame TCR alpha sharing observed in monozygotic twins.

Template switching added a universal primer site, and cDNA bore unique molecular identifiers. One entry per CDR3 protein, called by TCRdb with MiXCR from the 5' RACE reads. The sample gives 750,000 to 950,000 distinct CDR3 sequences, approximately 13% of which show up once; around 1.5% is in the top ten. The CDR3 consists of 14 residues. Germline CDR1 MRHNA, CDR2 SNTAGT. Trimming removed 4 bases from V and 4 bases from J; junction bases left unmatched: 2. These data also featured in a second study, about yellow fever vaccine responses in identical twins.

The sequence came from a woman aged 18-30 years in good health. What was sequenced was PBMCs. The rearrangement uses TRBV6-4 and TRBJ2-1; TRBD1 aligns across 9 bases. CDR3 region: CASSGTGDYNEQFF. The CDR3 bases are TGTGCCAGCAGTGGGACAGGGGATTACAATGAGCAGTTCTTC.